Detailed here is one T cell receptor beta chain. The sample belongs to a study of blood T cell repertoires in COVID-19. Methods used by the authors: Reference gene primer amplification yielded estimated nucleated cell counts. Data came from immunoSEQ multiplex PCR; TCRdb stores just in-frame clones and leaves some out. The DNA gave D and trimming, while V, J and clone size come from that table. The sample has over 200,000 clones; about 89% are singletons. The CDR3 spans 18 residues. The V segment lost 1 base and the J segment 4 bases; nucleotides outside the gene matches: 15. CDR1 and CDR2 from the germline V gene are MNHNS and SASEGT.

This clonotype was sampled from a man aged 40-50 years who had recovered from COVID-19. The specimen sequenced was PBMCs or T cells enriched from blood (not recorded which). This chain links TRBV6-1 with TRBJ1-2, with 7 nucleotides matching TRBD1. The CDR3 bases are TGTGCCAGCAGTGAAGTCCGCCTTAGCCCAACAGGGGCCTATGGCTACACCTTC. The encoded protein is CASSEVRLSPTGAYGYTF.